These T cell receptor beta chains were read from a single sample in a study of blood T cells in healthy people across ages. TCRdb re-called the 5' RACE reads through MiXCR, storing one row per CDR3 protein. The sample carries roughly 1,500,000 distinct CDR3 sequences, roughly 30% recorded once. The material sequenced was blood. Receptors originate from a woman in her twenties or thirties in good health. CDR3s include the opening cysteine and the closing phenylalanine or tryptophan. Each record gives: J gene, V gene, CDR3 protein.

j_call: TRBJ2-7
v_call: TRBV5-1
cdr3_aa: CASSLGLAGAQDEQYF

j_call: TRBJ2-1
v_call: TRBV29-1
cdr3_aa: CSGTIEVNEQFF

j_call: NA
v_call: TRBV7-8
cdr3_aa: CASSYSVVQTGEQYF

j_call: TRBJ2-7
v_call: TRBV20-1
cdr3_aa: CSAAHLGQETYEQYF

j_call: TRBJ1-2
v_call: TRBV28
cdr3_aa: CASSSPGTSGYTF

j_call: TRBJ2-1
v_call: TRBV29-1
cdr3_aa: CSVESVSGRREQFF

j_call: TRBJ2-3
v_call: TRBV20-1
cdr3_aa: CSAGRGEARDTQYF

j_call: TRBJ1-1
v_call: TRBV7-3
cdr3_aa: CASSLIGGVEAFF

j_call: TRBJ2-1
v_call: TRBV29-1
cdr3_aa: CSPSRGPYPNEQFF

j_call: TRBJ2-2
v_call: TRBV20-1
cdr3_aa: CSARAGGGTPPITNTGELFF

j_call: TRBJ2-7
v_call: TRBV7-9
cdr3_aa: CASSLALTGGYEQYF

j_call: TRBJ2-1
v_call: TRBV4-2
cdr3_aa: CASSQGLQETQFF

j_call: TRBJ2-7
v_call: TRBV4-1
cdr3_aa: CASSQEGLAGGYEQYF

j_call: TRBJ1-5
v_call: TRBV29-1
cdr3_aa: CSAGQGRNQPRHF

j_call: TRBJ2-2
v_call: TRBV4-1
cdr3_aa: CASSQDDRGGTGELFF

j_call: TRBJ2-1
v_call: TRBV6-1
cdr3_aa: CASSERFGGNPNEQFF

j_call: TRBJ1-2
v_call: TRBV6-1
cdr3_aa: CASSETNTVNGYTF

j_call: TRBJ2-3
v_call: TRBV29-1
cdr3_aa: CSVLFIPGLAASTDTQYF

j_call: TRBJ1-2
v_call: TRBV5-5
cdr3_aa: CASSLKGGNYGYTF

j_call: NA
v_call: TRBV5-5
cdr3_aa: CASSMSVAEQYF

j_call: TRBJ2-3
v_call: TRBV29-1
cdr3_aa: CSAYRGPYTDTQYF

j_call: TRBJ2-7
v_call: TRBV5-1
cdr3_aa: CASSLDPTYEQYF

j_call: TRBJ2-6
v_call: TRBV29-1
cdr3_aa: CSVDDPVRGANVLTF

j_call: TRBJ2-1
v_call: TRBV28
cdr3_aa: CTTGTSYNEQFF

j_call: TRBJ1-2
v_call: TRBV3-1
cdr3_aa: CASSQEGQYYGYTF

j_call: TRBJ2-1
v_call: TRBV29-1
cdr3_aa: CSVEDGLTLYSSYNEQFF

j_call: TRBJ2-5
v_call: TRBV5-1
cdr3_aa: CASSSSATSGRGGLWETQYF

j_call: TRBJ1-1
v_call: TRBV6-1
cdr3_aa: CASSDTVSTEAFF

j_call: TRBJ1-4
v_call: TRBV7-9
cdr3_aa: CASSLEATNEKLFF